This T cell receptor (beta chain) was captured in a study of shared clonotypes between healthy human individuals. Overall study: Used for every donor were three CD4 naive, three CD4 memory, two CD8 naive and one CD8 memory plate. Study outcomes and limitations: Represented genetic and exposure-history diversity was restricted by having few donors. At large depth, rarefaction still showed sorted-subset sequencing to be incomplete.

TCRdb's table, derived via immunoSEQ multiplex PCR, lists solely in-frame clones and lacks some. The sample consists of over 1.5 million clones, under 99% of them appearing once. The CDR3 spans 16 residues. Germline loops: CDR1 WSHSY, CDR2 SAAADI. The V and J ends lost 8 bases and 0 bases respectively, with 19 bases between them. Comments on this clone: What it binds is unknown.

This chain joins TRBV10-2 and TRBJ1-2; maybe TRBD1 (5 bases). This receptor was obtained from a young man in good health. The sequenced material came from naive CD4+ T cells sorted from blood. The subset denotes: CD45RA+ positively selected. This CDR3 reads CASHQVQAPSNYGYTF. CDR3 nucleotides: TGCGCCAGCCACCAGGTACAGGCCCCTTCTAACTATGGCTACACCTTC.